Included here is one T cell receptor (beta chain) sequence, with context. The record originates from a study of blood T cell repertoires in COVID-19. Study-wide background: Sites across the United States, Italy and Spain contributed samples from acute and convalescent COVID-19. PBMCs, B-cell-depleted T cells, or T cells provided the cDNA or gDNA that made up the material.

How the authors handled the data: From reference gene primer amplification, estimates of nucleated cell counts were derived. The protocol was immunoSEQ multiplex PCR, while the TCRdb copy is restricted to in-frame clones and leaves out a portion. That table supplies the V and J calls and clone size; D and trimming were determined from the DNA. The sample records approximately 250,000 clones, roughly 90% being singletons. Recovered Cohort 3 donors showed two negative PCRs, clearance, or symptom resolution. The TCR was taken from a woman in her twenties or thirties who had recovered from COVID-19. Material: PBMCs or T cells enriched from blood (not recorded which).

The CDR3 coding sequence is TGCAGCGTTGAAGGGGCACTAGCGGGGTTCAATGAGCAGTTCTTC. As protein: CSVEGALAGFNEQFF. The V gene is TRBV29-1, the J gene TRBJ2-1, with TRBD2 matching over 10 bases. The CDR3 is 15 amino acids. Germline V gene data show CDR1 as SQVTM and CDR2 as ANQGSEA. The trim removed 1 base at V and 6 bases at J, leaving 6 bases unmatched.